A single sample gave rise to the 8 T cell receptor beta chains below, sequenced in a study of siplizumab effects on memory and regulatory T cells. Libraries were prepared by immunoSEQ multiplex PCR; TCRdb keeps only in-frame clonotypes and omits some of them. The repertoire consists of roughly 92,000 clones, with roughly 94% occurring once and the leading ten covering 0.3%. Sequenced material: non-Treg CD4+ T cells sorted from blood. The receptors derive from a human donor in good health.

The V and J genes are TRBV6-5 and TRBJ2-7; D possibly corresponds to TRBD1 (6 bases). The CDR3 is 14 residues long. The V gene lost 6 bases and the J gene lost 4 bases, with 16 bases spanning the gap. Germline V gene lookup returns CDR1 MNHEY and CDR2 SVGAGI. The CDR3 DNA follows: TGTGCCAGCAGCCCACATACAGGGTTATACGAGCAGTACTTC. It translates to CASSPHTGLYEQYF.

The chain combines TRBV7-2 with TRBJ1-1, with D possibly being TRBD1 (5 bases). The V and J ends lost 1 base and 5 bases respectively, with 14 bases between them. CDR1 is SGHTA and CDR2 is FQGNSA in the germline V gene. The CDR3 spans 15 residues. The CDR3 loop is CASSLVGGTRTEAFF. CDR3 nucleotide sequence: TGTGCCAGCAGCTTAGTAGGTGGGACGAGGACTGAAGCTTTCTTT. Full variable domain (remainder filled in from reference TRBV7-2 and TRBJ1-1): GAGVSQSPSNKVTEKGKDVELRCDPISGHTALYWYRQSLGQGLEFLIYFQGNSAPDKSGLPSDRFSAERTGGSVSTLTIQRTQQEDSAVYLCASSLVGGTRTEAFFGQGTRLTVV.

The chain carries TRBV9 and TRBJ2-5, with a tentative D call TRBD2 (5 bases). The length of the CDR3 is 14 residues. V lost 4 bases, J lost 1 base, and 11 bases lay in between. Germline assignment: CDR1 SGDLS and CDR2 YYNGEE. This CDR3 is CASSNGLVQETQYF. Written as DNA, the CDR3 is TGTGCCAGCAGCAACGGACTGGTCCAAGAGACCCAGTACTTC.

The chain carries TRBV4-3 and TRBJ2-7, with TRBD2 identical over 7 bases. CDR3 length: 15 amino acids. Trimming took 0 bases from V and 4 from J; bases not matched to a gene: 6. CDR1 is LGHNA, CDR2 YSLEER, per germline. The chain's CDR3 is CASSQDSHSGYEQYF. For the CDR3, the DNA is TGCGCCAGCAGCCAAGATTCCCATAGCGGGTACGAGCAGTACTTC.

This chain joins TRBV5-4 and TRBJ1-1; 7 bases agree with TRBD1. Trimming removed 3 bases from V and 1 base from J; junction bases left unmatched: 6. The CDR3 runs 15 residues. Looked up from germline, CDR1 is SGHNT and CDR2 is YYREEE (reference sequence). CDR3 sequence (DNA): TGTGCCAGCAGCTCTGGACAGGAGGGGAACACTGAAGCTTTCTTT. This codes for CASSSGQEGNTEAFF.

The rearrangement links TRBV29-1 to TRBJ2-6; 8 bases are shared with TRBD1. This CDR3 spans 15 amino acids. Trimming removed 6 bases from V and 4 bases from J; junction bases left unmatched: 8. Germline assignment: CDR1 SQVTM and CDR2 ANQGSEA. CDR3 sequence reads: CSVTTGGTGANVLTF. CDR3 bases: TGCAGCGTAACAACAGGGGGGACGGGGGCCAACGTCCTGACTTTC.

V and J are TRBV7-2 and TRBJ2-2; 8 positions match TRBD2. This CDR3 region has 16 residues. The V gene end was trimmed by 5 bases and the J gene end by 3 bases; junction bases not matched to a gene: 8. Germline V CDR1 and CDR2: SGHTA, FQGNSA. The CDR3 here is CASSLGPGRDTGELFF. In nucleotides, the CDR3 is TGTGCCAGCAGCCTAGGGCCCGGGAGGGACACCGGGGAGCTGTTTTTT.

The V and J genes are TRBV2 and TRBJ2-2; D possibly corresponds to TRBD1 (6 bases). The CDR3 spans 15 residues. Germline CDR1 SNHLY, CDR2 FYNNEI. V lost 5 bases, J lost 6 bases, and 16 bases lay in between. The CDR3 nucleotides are TGTGCCAGCAGTCTGGCCAGGGGTGGGTCCGGGGAGCTGTTTTTT. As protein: CASSLARGGSGELFF.